These 27 T cell receptor beta chains originate from one sample sequenced in a study of shared T cell receptors in the human thymus. Assay: immunoSEQ multiplex PCR; the TCRdb copy retains only in-frame clones and omits some. The table records roughly 700,000 clones, 88% of them present only once. This same sample was also part of a study on human thymus T cells.

The sequenced material came from thymocytes. These receptors were collected from a boy under two years old with a congenital heart defect.

This chain connects TRBV27 to TRBJ1-4; D is possibly TRBD1 (6 bases). The CDR3 is 18 residues long. The germline CDR1 and CDR2 sequences are MNHEY and SMNVEV (reference sequence). V lost 2 bases to trimming and J lost 2 bases, with 18 bases between them. CDR3 amino acids: CASSLMWGRGRTNEKLFF. The CDR3, as DNA: TGTGCCAGCAGTTTAATGTGGGGCAGGGGAAGGACTAATGAAAAACTGTTTTTT.

The chain joins TRBV4-3 to TRBJ2-3; TRBD1 matches 9 bases. V lost 3 bases, J lost 5 bases, and 12 bases stayed unmatched. Germline CDR1 is LGHNA and CDR2 is YSLEER. The CDR3 is 17 amino acids. The CDR3 DNA follows: TGCGCCAGCAGCCAGGGCAGGGACAGGGCGAACCAAGATACGCAGTATTTT. This encodes CASSQGRDRANQDTQYF.

The J gene is TRBJ2-7, the V gene TRBV19, with 10 bases that match TRBD2. The length of the CDR3 is 15 residues. CDR1 is LNHDA, CDR2 SQIVND, per germline (reference sequence). The V gene end was trimmed by 5 bases and the J gene end by 4 bases; junction bases not matched to a gene: 8. In nucleotides, the CDR3 is TGTGCCAGTAGTCGAAGAGCGGGAGGGTCGTACGAGCAGTACTTC. Protein sequence: CASSRRAGGSYEQYF. Full variable domain (missing parts from reference TRBV19 and TRBJ2-7): DGGITQSPKYLFRKEGQNVTLSCEQNLNHDAMYWYRQDPGQGLRLIYYSQIVNDFQKGDIAEGYSVSREKKESFPLTVTSAQKNPTAFYLCASSRRAGGSYEQYFGPGTRLTVT.

The chain joins TRBV11-3 to TRBJ1-1; D remains unclear. The V end lost 6 bases, the J end lost 3 bases, and 11 bases lay between the germline ends. The CDR3 runs to 13 residues. CDR1 SGHNT and CDR2 YENEEA come from the germline V gene. CDR3 sequence (DNA): TGTGCCAGCAGACGGAGCAAAGACACTGAAGCTTTCTTT. This translates into CASRRSKDTEAFF.

V and J are TRBV4-1 and TRBJ2-7; TRBD2 matches at 14 bases. The V segment lost 5 bases and the J segment 1 base; nucleotides outside the gene matches: 7. CDR1 and CDR2 from the germline V gene are MGHRA and YSYEKL. The CDR3 loop spans 17 amino acids. Written as DNA, the CDR3 is TGCGCCAGCAGCTCAGGACTAGCGGGAGGCCAATCCTACGAGCAGTACTTC. It specifies CASSSGLAGGQSYEQYF.

The chain combines TRBV28 with TRBJ2-7; 12 nucleotides match TRBD2. CDR1 MDHEN and CDR2 SYDVKM come from the germline V gene. This CDR3 has 16 amino acids. V trimming: 2 bases; J trimming: 5 bases; junction bases outside the gene matches: 7. The CDR3 DNA reads TGTGCCAGCAGTTTAGGTGGACTAGCGGGACCCAACGAGCAGTACTTC. Translated, it gives CASSLGGLAGPNEQYF.

The rearrangement links TRBV15 to TRBJ2-1; 10 bases map to TRBD2. The CDR3 is 18 residues long. V was pared by 2 bases and J by 9 bases, with 16 bases of the junction left unmatched. Per germline, CDR1 LNHNV and CDR2 YYDKDF (reference sequence). The DNA for the CDR3 is TGTGCCACCAGCAGATCAGGACTAGCGGACCCTACAATGAGTGAGCAGTTCTTC. Translating it yields CATSRSGLADPTMSEQFF.

The chain is built from TRBV10-1 and TRBJ1-5, with a tentative D call TRBD1 (5 bases). Between the trimmed V and J ends, which lost 10 bases and 5 bases, there was a span of 30 bases. CDR3 size: 18 residues. In germline, CDR1 is WNHNN, CDR2 SYGVQD (reference sequence). The CDR3 DNA follows: TGCGCCACCCCTCTTGGGGGGTGGAGGGTTTTTTCTGATCAGCCCCAGCATTTT. Encoded protein: CATPLGGWRVFSDQPQHF.

The CDR3 DNA reads as TGCGCCAGCAGTCACCCGGACAGGGGCTACGAGCAGTACTTC. Protein: CASSHPDRGYEQYF. V and J are TRBV23-1 and TRBJ2-7; the match to TRBD1 covers 9 bases. TRBV23-1 carries the ORF label, with uncertain function. Losses at the gene ends were 3 bases for V and 3 bases for J; bases not matched to a gene: 3. The CDR3 is 14 amino acids.

A single count supports this clone. J is TRBJ2-1 and V is TRBV27, with 8 bases aligning to TRBD2. Trimming removed 7 bases from V and 4 bases from J; junction bases left unmatched: 15. Looked up from germline, CDR1 is MNHEY and CDR2 is SMNVEV (reference sequence). The CDR3 runs to 17 residues. The CDR3 loop reads CASNTSRTSRLYNEQFF. CDR3 nucleotides: TGTGCCAGCAATACTTCCCGGACTAGCCGGTTGTACAATGAGCAGTTCTTC.

The chain couples TRBV4-3 to TRBJ2-5; TRBD2 might be the D (6 bases). The J call is doubtful: the DNA matches TRBJ2-7 better. This CDR3 spans 16 amino acids. Germline assignment: CDR1 LGHNA and CDR2 YSLEER. CDR3 in amino acids: CASSQEGAGTDYEQYF. The CDR3 coding sequence is TGCGCCAGCAGCCAAGAGGGAGCAGGGACTGACTACGAGCAGTACTTC.

In nucleotides, the CDR3 is TGTGCCAGCAGCTTATGGGCAGGGGGGGCTTTCTTT. It is translated as CASSLWAGGAFF. This sequence joins TRBV7-9 and TRBJ1-1; 7 bases line up with TRBD1. The CDR3 has 12 residues. The V gene end was trimmed by 2 bases and the J gene end by 11 bases; junction bases not matched to a gene: 5. Germline V gives CDR1 SEHNR, CDR2 FQNEAQ (reference sequence).

The chain carries TRBV27 and TRBJ2-1; 16 bases fit TRBD2. Trimming removed 2 bases from V and 7 bases from J; junction bases left unmatched: 23. Per germline, CDR1 MNHEY and CDR2 SMNVEV (reference sequence). The CDR3 has 23 residues. The CDR3 region is CASSLRPTPGLAGGPPGGNEQFF. The DNA for the CDR3 is TGTGCCAGCAGTTTACGGCCCACCCCGGGACTAGCGGGAGGGCCTCCTGGGGGGAATGAGCAGTTCTTC.

The V gene is TRBV27, the J gene TRBJ2-3; D is uncertain. V lost 8 bases to trimming and J lost 3 bases, with 6 bases between them. Germline lookup yields CDR1 MNHEY and CDR2 SMNVEV (reference sequence). This CDR3 is 11 amino acids long. The CDR3: CASGDTDTQYF. The CDR3 nucleotides are TGTGCCAGCGGAGATACAGATACGCAGTATTTT.

This chain joins TRBV9 and TRBJ2-1, with D maybe TRBD2 (7 bases). The length of the CDR3 is 15 residues. Germline loops: CDR1 SGDLS, CDR2 YYNGEE. V shed 3 bases and J shed 4 bases, with 14 bases lying between them. Here the CDR3 DNA reads TGTGCCAGCAGCGGGGAGGGGGGGCCTTACAATGAGCAGTTCTTC. It specifies CASSGEGGPYNEQFF. The whole variable domain, remainder taken from reference TRBV9 and TRBJ2-1, is DSGVTQTPKHLITATGQRVTLRCSPRSGDLSVYWYQQSLDQGLQFLIQYYNGEERAKGNILERFSAQQFPDLHSELNLSSLELGDSALYFCASSGEGGPYNEQFFGPGTRLTVL.

The chain joins TRBV10-2 to TRBJ2-7, with D maybe TRBD1 (6 bases). Between the trimmed V and J ends, which lost 0 bases and 0 bases, there was a span of 6 bases. This CDR3 comprises 14 residues. Looked up from germline, CDR1 is WSHSY and CDR2 is SAAADI. CDR3 nucleotide sequence: TGCGCCAGCAGTGAGTCAGGGGGCTCCTACGAGCAGTACTTC. Amino acid sequence: CASSESGGSYEQYF.

The J gene is TRBJ2-1, the V gene TRBV5-6; the D gene is possibly TRBD2 (6 bases). V was shortened by 4 bases and J by 1 base, with 15 bases between the two germline ends. Per germline, CDR1 SGHDT and CDR2 YYEEEE. The CDR3 covers 16 residues. CDR3 sequence (DNA): TGTGCCAGCAGCCGTAACGGGAGTCAGTCCTACAATGAGCAGTTCTTC. It yields the protein CASSRNGSQSYNEQFF.

The chain joins TRBV19 to TRBJ2-3; TRBD2 aligns across 13 bases. V lost 4 bases and J lost 3; bases outside the gene matches: 7. The V gene's germline CDR1 is LNHDA and CDR2 SQIVND (reference sequence). There are 17 residues in the CDR3. CDR3 in DNA: TGTGCCAGTAGTAAGGTTCGGACTAGCGGGAGAACAGATACGCAGTATTTT. Amino acids: CASSKVRTSGRTDTQYF.

V and J are TRBV11-3 and TRBJ2-2; 10 bases map to TRBD2. Germline V CDR1 and CDR2: SGHNT, YENEEA. V was clipped by 4 bases and J by 4 bases; unmatched bases: 6. The CDR3 is 16 residues long. As DNA, the CDR3 is TGTGCCAGCAGCTGTAGCGGGAGGCCGGGCACCGGGGAGCTGTTTTTT. Its protein product is CASSCSGRPGTGELFF.

CDR3 DNA sequence: TGCGCCAGCAGTGATGCACCCCGGAGGACCGGGGAGCTGTTTTTT. Its translation is CASSDAPRRTGELFF. This chain joins TRBV10-2 and TRBJ2-2; the D gene is possibly TRBD2 (5 bases). The V and J ends lost 3 bases and 5 bases respectively, with 13 bases between them. Germline assignment: CDR1 WSHSY and CDR2 SAAADI. This CDR3 has 15 residues.

V usage is TRBV19 and J usage is TRBJ2-2; 7 bases align to TRBD2. The V and J ends lost 3 bases and 6 bases, in that order; junction bases with no gene match: 10. Per germline, CDR1 LNHDA and CDR2 SQIVND (reference sequence). CDR3 size: 16 residues. The CDR3 region is CASSMSAGTNAGELFF. DNA for the CDR3: TGTGCCAGTAGTATGAGCGCCGGGACTAATGCCGGGGAGCTGTTTTTT.

The genes are TRBV9 and TRBJ1-1, with unresolved D. The ends were cut back, 3 bases at V and 10 bases at J, with 16 bases in the middle. Germline values: CDR1 SGDLS, CDR2 YYNGEE. The CDR3 consists of 13 residues. The CDR3 sequence is CASSAREGFGAFF. CDR3 DNA: TGTGCCAGCAGCGCCCGGGAGGGTTTCGGAGCTTTCTTT.

V gene TRBV11-2 combines with J gene TRBJ2-1; 8 nucleotides match TRBD2. V dropped 5 bases and J dropped 5; count of bases not matched to a gene: 14. The CDR3 is 17 residues long. Germline assignment: CDR1 SGHAT and CDR2 FQNNGV. The CDR3 sequence: CASSPRTSSARDNEQFF. The CDR3 DNA follows: TGTGCCAGCAGCCCGAGGACTAGCAGTGCTCGGGACAATGAGCAGTTCTTC.

The chain employs TRBV9 and TRBJ2-6, with 9 nucleotides matching TRBD1. The CDR3 runs 18 residues. Germline CDR1 is SGDLS and CDR2 is YYNGEE. V trimming: 0 bases; J trimming: 4 bases; junction bases outside the gene matches: 8. The CDR3 region has the DNA TGTGCCAGCAGCGTAGACCCGGACAGGGGCTGGGGGGCCAACGTCCTGACTTTC. This gives the protein CASSVDPDRGWGANVLTF.

This chain connects TRBV28 to TRBJ2-2; D might be TRBD2 (5 bases). The V gene lost 6 bases and the J gene lost 1 base, with 12 bases spanning the gap. Germline V gene lookup returns CDR1 MDHEN and CDR2 SYDVKM. There are 15 residues in the CDR3. The CDR3 DNA follows: TGTGCCAGCAGGCGGACTTCCCGGAACACCGGGGAGCTGTTTTTT. Translated: CASRRTSRNTGELFF.

The J gene is TRBJ1-4, the V gene TRBV6-1; D is unclear. This CDR3 has 15 residues. The V end lost 0 bases, the J end lost 6 bases, and 11 bases lay between the germline ends. Germline V lookup: CDR1 MNHNS, CDR2 SASEGT. The DNA for the CDR3 is TGTGCCAGCAGTGAAGCGAGGGCCACGGATGAAAAACTGTTTTTT. As protein: CASSEARATDEKLFF.

This chain uses TRBV2 with TRBJ2-7; 7 bases are shared with TRBD2. There are 15 residues in the CDR3. Germline CDR1 reads SNHLY; CDR2 reads FYNNEI. V lost 4 bases to trimming and J lost 0 bases; unmatched junction nucleotides: 6. The DNA for the CDR3 is TGTGCCAGCAGTGGTGAGCGGGAAAGCTCCTACGAGCAGTACTTC. It translates to CASSGERESSYEQYF. The whole variable domain, filled in from reference TRBV2 and TRBJ2-7, reads EPEVTQTPSHQVTQMGQEVILRCVPISNHLYFYWYRQILGQKVEFLVSFYNNEISEKSEIFDDQFSVERPDGSNFTLKIRSTKLEDSAMYFCASSGERESSYEQYFGPGTRLTVT.